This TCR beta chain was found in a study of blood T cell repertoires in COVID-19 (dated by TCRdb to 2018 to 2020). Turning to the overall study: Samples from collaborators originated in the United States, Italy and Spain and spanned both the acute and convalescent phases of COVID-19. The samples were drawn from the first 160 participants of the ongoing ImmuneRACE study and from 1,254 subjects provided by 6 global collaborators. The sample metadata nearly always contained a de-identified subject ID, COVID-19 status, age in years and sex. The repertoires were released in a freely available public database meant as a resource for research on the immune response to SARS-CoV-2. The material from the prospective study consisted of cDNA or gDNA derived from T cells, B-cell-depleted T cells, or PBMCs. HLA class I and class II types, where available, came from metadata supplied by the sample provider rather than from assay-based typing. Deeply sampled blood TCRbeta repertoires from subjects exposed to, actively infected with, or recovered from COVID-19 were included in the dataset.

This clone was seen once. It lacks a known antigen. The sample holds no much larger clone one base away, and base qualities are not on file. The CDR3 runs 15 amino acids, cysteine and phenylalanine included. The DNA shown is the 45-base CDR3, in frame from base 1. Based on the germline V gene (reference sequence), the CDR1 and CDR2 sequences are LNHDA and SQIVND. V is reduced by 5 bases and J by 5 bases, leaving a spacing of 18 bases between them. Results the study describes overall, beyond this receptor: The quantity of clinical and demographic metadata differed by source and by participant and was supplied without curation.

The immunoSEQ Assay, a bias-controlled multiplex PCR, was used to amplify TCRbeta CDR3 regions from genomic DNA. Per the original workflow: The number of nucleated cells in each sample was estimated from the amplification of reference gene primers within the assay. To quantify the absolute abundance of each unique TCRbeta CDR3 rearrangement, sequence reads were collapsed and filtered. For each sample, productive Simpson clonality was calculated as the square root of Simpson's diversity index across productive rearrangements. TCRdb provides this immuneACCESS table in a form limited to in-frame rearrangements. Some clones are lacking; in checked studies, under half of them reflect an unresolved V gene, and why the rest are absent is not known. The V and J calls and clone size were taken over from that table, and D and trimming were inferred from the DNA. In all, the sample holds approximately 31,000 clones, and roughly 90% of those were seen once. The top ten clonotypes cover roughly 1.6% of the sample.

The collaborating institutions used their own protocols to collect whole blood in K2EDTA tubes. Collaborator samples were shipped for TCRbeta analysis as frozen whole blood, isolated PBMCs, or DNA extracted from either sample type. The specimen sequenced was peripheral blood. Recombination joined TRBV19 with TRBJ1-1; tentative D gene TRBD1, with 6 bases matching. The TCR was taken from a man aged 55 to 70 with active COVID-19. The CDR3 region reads CASSPSPTGRTEAFF. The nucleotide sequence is TGTGCCAGTAGTCCATCCCCGACAGGTCGGACTGAAGCTTTCTTT.